What follows are 28 T cell receptor beta chains derived from one specimen sequenced in a study of OX40 agonist ivuxolimab in advanced cancers. Measured with immunoSEQ multiplex PCR; TCRdb has only the in-frame clones, and not every one. The table lists about 80,000 clones, just over 85% of them singletons. Sequences were derived from CD4+ or CD8+ T cells sorted from blood, sampled in a trial of the OX40 agonist ivuxolimab. Source of these receptors: an adult with an advanced solid tumor such as melanoma, head and neck, liver or kidney cancer.

This clone was observed a few times. The chain joins TRBV7-2 to TRBJ1-6, with 7 bases that match TRBD1. V lost 5 bases, J lost 8 bases, and 6 bases stayed unmatched. The CDR3 has 14 residues. Germline V gene sequence: CDR1 SGHTA, CDR2 FQGNSA. CDR3 in amino acids: CASSSFGTDSPLHF. In DNA form, the CDR3 reads TGTGCCAGCAGCAGCTTCGGGACAGATTCACCCCTCCACTTT.

This chain connects TRBV27 to TRBJ2-7; 11 bases agree with TRBD2. Germline CDR1 reads MNHEY; CDR2 reads SMNVEV (reference sequence). The CDR3 sequence is 17 residues long. Losses at the gene ends were 5 bases for V and 0 bases for J; bases not matched to a gene: 9. This CDR3 is CASSVLAGGRSSYEQYF. The CDR3 nucleotides read TGTGCCAGCAGTGTCCTAGCGGGAGGTAGGAGCTCCTACGAGCAGTACTTC.

The rearrangement joins TRBV19 to TRBJ2-7, with 9 bases identical to TRBD2. Germline CDR1 is LNHDA and CDR2 is SQIVND (reference sequence). The trim removed 10 bases at V and 6 bases at J, leaving 16 bases unmatched. The CDR3 spans 15 residues. The CDR3: CATRGGGLAGIEQYF. CDR3 coding DNA: TGTGCCACCCGCGGCGGAGGGCTAGCGGGAATCGAGCAGTACTTC.

The V call is TRBV18, the J call TRBJ1-5, with D unresolved. The ends were cut back, 0 bases at V and 6 bases at J, with 3 bases in the middle. This CDR3 is 12 amino acids long. The germline V gene has CDR1 KGHSH and CDR2 LQKENI. The CDR3 bases are TGTGCCAGCTCACCACCGGGTCAGCCCCAGCATTTT. It codes for CASSPPGQPQHF.

The V gene is TRBV5-1, the J gene TRBJ2-3; D is uncertain. Trimming removed 0 bases from V and 2 bases from J, with 10 bases in between. There are 15 residues in the CDR3. CDR1 and CDR2 from the germline V gene are SGHRS and YFSETQ. As DNA, the CDR3 is TGCGCCAGCAGCTTGGTGGCGATGGACACAGATACGCAGTATTTT. It translates to CASSLVAMDTDTQYF.

The chain has TRBV6-5 and TRBJ1-2, with 10 bases lining up with TRBD1. Germline-derived CDR1 and CDR2 are MNHEY and SVGAGI. This CDR3 is built from 15 residues. V lost 4 bases to trimming and J lost 8 bases; unmatched junction nucleotides: 10. The CDR3 DNA follows: TGTGCCAGCAGTTGGGAGGACAGGGGGATCGAGGGCTACACCTTC. This encodes CASSWEDRGIEGYTF.

J is TRBJ1-1 and V is TRBV4-3; 8 bases are shared with TRBD1. Germline trimming cut 1 base from V and 5 bases from J; bases unmatched to any gene: 6. This CDR3 spans 15 amino acids. In germline, CDR1 is LGHNA, CDR2 YSLEER. CDR3 in amino acids: CASSQADRGRTEAFF. The DNA of the CDR3 is TGCGCCAGCAGCCAAGCTGACAGGGGCCGGACTGAAGCTTTCTTT.

V and J are TRBV2 and TRBJ2-1, with 11 nucleotides matching TRBD2. The germline V gene encodes CDR1 SNHLY and CDR2 FYNNEI. With 5 bases clipped from V and 6 bases from J, the junction kept 6 bases outside the gene matches. This CDR3 contains 15 residues. The CDR3 spells CASSLLAGAINEQFF. Here the CDR3 DNA reads TGTGCCAGCAGTTTACTAGCGGGAGCCATCAATGAGCAGTTCTTC. The whole variable domain, filled in from reference TRBV2 and TRBJ2-1, reads EPEVTQTPSHQVTQMGQEVILRCVPISNHLYFYWYRQILGQKVEFLVSFYNNEISEKSEIFDDQFSVERPDGSNFTLKIRSTKLEDSAMYFCASSLLAGAINEQFFGPGTRLTVL.

V usage is TRBV7-2 and J usage is TRBJ2-5, with 16 positions matching TRBD2. V was clipped by 5 bases and J by 4 bases; unmatched bases: 7. The CDR3 contains 17 residues. In germline, CDR1 is SGHTA, CDR2 FQGNSA. The CDR3 sequence: CASSRGLAGGPGETQYF. CDR3 DNA: TGTGCCAGCAGCCGGGGACTAGCGGGAGGGCCGGGAGAGACCCAGTACTTC.

This chain uses TRBV5-4 with TRBJ1-2, with TRBD1 matching 9 bases. Germline lookup yields CDR1 SGHNT and CDR2 YYREEE (reference sequence). This CDR3 is 13 amino acids long. J was trimmed by 8 bases and V by 4 bases; bases with no gene match: 6. Here the CDR3 DNA reads TGTGCCAGCAGCCCACAGGGGGCGCGAGGCTACACCTTC. Its translation: CASSPQGARGYTF. The complete variable domain, with remaining parts taken from reference TRBV5-4 and TRBJ1-2, reads ETGVTQSPTHLIKTRGQQVTLRCSSQSGHNTVSWYQQALGQGPQFIFQYYREEENGRGNFPPRFSGLQFPNYSSELNVNALELDDSALYLCASSPQGARGYTFGSGTRLTVV.

This sequence joins TRBV9 and TRBJ2-7; D is tentatively TRBD1 or TRBD2 (5 bases each). The V gene's germline CDR1 is SGDLS and CDR2 YYNGEE. V was pared by 1 base and J by 3 bases, with 26 bases between. This CDR3 has 19 amino acids. For the CDR3, the DNA is TGTGCCAGCAGCGTATGGTGGGACCCACGACGGGAAACCTACTACGAGCAGTACTTC. It specifies CASSVWWDPRRETYYEQYF.

In regard to this clone: This CDR3 is also generated by other DNA sequences in the sample. This chain connects TRBV5-4 to TRBJ1-2; possibly TRBD1 for D (5 bases). Germline V lookup: CDR1 SGHNT, CDR2 YYREEE (reference sequence). This CDR3 spans 15 amino acids. Trimming cost V 4 bases and J 0 bases, with 13 bases left between them. Here the CDR3 DNA reads TGTGCCAGCAGCGCCCGGGACCGACCTAACTATGGCTACACCTTC. This codes for CASSARDRPNYGYTF. The full variable domain, in which reference TRBV5-4 and TRBJ1-2 provide the parts outside the CDR3, is ETGVTQSPTHLIKTRGQQVTLRCSSQSGHNTVSWYQQALGQGPQFIFQYYREEENGRGNFPPRFSGLQFPNYSSELNVNALELDDSALYLCASSARDRPNYGYTFGSGTRLTVV.

The chain carries TRBV28 and TRBJ2-3, with D tentatively TRBD1 or TRBD2 (5 bases each). The CDR3 sequence is 16 residues long. The V end was cut by 8 bases, the J end by 5 bases, with 23 bases between. Germline V lookup: CDR1 MDHEN, CDR2 SYDVKM. The CDR3 nucleotides are TGTGCCAGCGCTCGCACTTCAAATGGGGACGGAGATACGCAGTATTTT. As protein: CASARTSNGDGDTQYF. Full variable domain (missing parts from reference TRBV28 and TRBJ2-3): DVKVTQSSRYLVKRTGEKVFLECVQDMDHENMFWYRQDPGLGLRLIYFSYDVKMKEKGDIPEGYSVSREKKERFSLILESASTNQTSMYLCASARTSNGDGDTQYFGPGTRLTVL.

V usage is TRBV28 and J usage is TRBJ2-5, with a possible D match to TRBD2 (5 bases). The CDR3 runs to 13 residues. Deletions cut 6 bases from V and 9 bases from J, with 17 bases between. Germline CDR1 is MDHEN and CDR2 is SYDVKM. The CDR3 region is CASRPPTRGPQYF. The CDR3, as DNA: TGTGCCAGCAGGCCCCCGACGCGAGGGCCCCAGTACTTC.

CDR3 DNA sequence: TGTGCCAGCAGCTTCGTTGGACAGTTAAATCAGCCCCAGCATTTT. This gives the protein CASSFVGQLNQPQHF. The chain combines TRBV6-1 with TRBJ1-5, with D possibly being TRBD1 (6 bases). CDR1 and CDR2 (germline): MNHNS, SASEGT. The CDR3 is 15 residues long. Between the trimmed V and J ends, which lost 6 bases and 4 bases, there was a span of 16 bases.

The rearrangement links TRBV5-1 to TRBJ2-6; 10 positions agree with TRBD1. The CDR3 totals 17 residues. With V trimmed by 4 bases and J by 0 bases, 4 bases remained unmatched. The V gene's germline CDR1 is SGHRS and CDR2 YFSETQ. The CDR3: CASSIGQGGSGANVLTF. The CDR3 DNA is TGCGCCAGCAGCATAGGACAGGGGGGCTCTGGGGCCAACGTCCTGACTTTC.

This clone showed up just a few times. The chain links TRBV10-3 to TRBJ2-3, with 8 bases aligning to TRBD1. The germline gives CDR1 ENHRY, CDR2 SYGVKD. J was trimmed by 7 bases and V by 6 bases; bases with no gene match: 6. The length of the CDR3 is 13 residues. Here the CDR3 reads CAIRDDRGNTQYF. CDR3 sequence (DNA): TGTGCCATCAGAGATGACAGGGGAAATACGCAGTATTTT.

This clone was found once. V gene TRBV10-3 combines with J gene TRBJ2-2; D assignment may be TRBD1 or TRBD2 (5 bases each). The CDR3 runs to 16 residues. The V gene's germline CDR1 is ENHRY and CDR2 SYGVKD. Trimming removed 3 bases from V and 2 bases from J, with 13 bases in between. The CDR3 DNA reads as TGTGCCATCAGTGACAGGGACCGGGTCAACACCGGGGAGCTGTTTTTT. Translated, it gives CAISDRDRVNTGELFF.

This clone is a singleton in its sample. This chain links TRBV6-4 with TRBJ2-3; 9 bases agree with TRBD2. The CDR3 consists of 15 residues. The germline gives CDR1 MRHNA, CDR2 SNTAGT. Trimming removed 0 bases from V and 9 bases from J; junction bases left unmatched: 7. The chain's CDR3 is CASSDSAGGPETQYF. The CDR3 DNA sequence: TGTGCCAGCAGTGACTCGGCGGGGGGGCCCGAAACGCAGTATTTT.

The rearrangement links TRBV7-9 to TRBJ1-2; 9 nucleotides agree with TRBD1. Germline V lookup: CDR1 SEHNR, CDR2 FQNEAQ (reference sequence). The CDR3 spans 17 residues. Germline trimming cut 3 bases from V and 2 bases from J; bases unmatched to any gene: 10. The CDR3 protein is CASSFAGVDRGNYGYTF. The CDR3, as DNA: TGTGCCAGCAGCTTCGCGGGCGTCGACAGGGGGAACTATGGCTACACCTTC.

The chain links TRBV5-4 to TRBJ1-2; 9 bases are shared with TRBD1. The CDR3 is made up of 15 amino acids. Germline-derived CDR1 and CDR2 are SGHNT and YYREEE (reference sequence). Germline trimming cut 3 bases from V and 8 bases from J; bases unmatched to any gene: 11. The CDR3 nucleotides are TGTGCCAGCAGCTCTCCGGGACAGGGAGCGAACGGCTACACCTTC. This gives the protein CASSSPGQGANGYTF.

The chain joins TRBV6-5 to TRBJ1-2; possible D gene TRBD1, 6 bases. The CDR3 covers 12 residues. Trimming stripped 7 bases from V and 8 bases from J, with 14 bases between. Germline lookup yields CDR1 MNHEY and CDR2 SVGAGI. CDR3 in DNA: TGTGCCAGCAAGGGGGAGGCGAGCGGCTACACCTTC. Residues: CASKGEASGYTF.

The chain links TRBV29-1 to TRBJ2-3, with 9 nucleotides matching TRBD1. Germline V lookup: CDR1 SQVTM, CDR2 ANQGSEA. This CDR3 contains 14 residues. V shed 3 bases and J 3 bases; nucleotides not matched to a gene: 4. For the CDR3, the DNA is TGCAGCGTTGATACAGGGGGCGGAACAGATACGCAGTATTTT. Translating it yields CSVDTGGGTDTQYF.

In this sample, this clone turned up a few times. The chain employs TRBV4-2 and TRBJ1-2; no clear D gene. The CDR3 is 15 amino acids. The germline CDR1 and CDR2 sequences are LGHNA and YNFKEQ. V lost 4 bases and J 1 base, leaving 13 bases between the germline ends. Written as DNA, the CDR3 is TGTGCCAGCAGCCGGGCGGAACGGGATAACTATGGCTACACCTTC. As protein: CASSRAERDNYGYTF.

This chain links TRBV4-2 with TRBJ1-6; unclear D gene. Germline CDR1 and CDR2: LGHNA and YNFKEQ. The CDR3 sequence is 15 residues long. V was pared by 1 base and J by 11 bases, with 15 bases between. The CDR3 loop is CASSQGEHPNPPLHF. The CDR3 nucleotides read TGTGCCAGCAGCCAAGGAGAACATCCCAACCCACCCCTCCACTTT.

V gene TRBV15 combines with J gene TRBJ1-5, with 7 bases matching TRBD1. With V trimmed by 0 bases and J by 11 bases, 19 bases remained unmatched. The CDR3 is made up of 18 amino acids. Germline-derived CDR1 and CDR2 are LNHNV and YYDKDF (reference sequence). CDR3 sequence (DNA): TGTGCCACCAGCAGAGATTATGCGGACAGGTCTTCCATCAGGACCCAGCATTTT. Translation: CATSRDYADRSSIRTQHF.

This chain joins TRBV11-2 and TRBJ2-7; TRBD1 matches at 7 bases. Germline CDR1 SGHAT, CDR2 FQNNGV. After removal of 8 bases from V and 0 bases from J, the junction contained 7 bases not matched to a gene. CDR3 length: 14 amino acids. CDR3 in amino acids: CASGDSDSSYEQYF. The CDR3 DNA follows: TGTGCCAGCGGGGACAGCGACAGCTCCTACGAGCAGTACTTC.

This clone occurred once. The gene calls are TRBV27 and TRBJ2-2; unclear D gene. Trimming stripped 4 bases from V and 6 bases from J, with 3 bases between. CDR1 and CDR2 (germline): MNHEY, SMNVEV (reference sequence). This CDR3 spans 11 amino acids. CDR3 residues: CASSSAGELFF. CDR3 nucleotides: TGTGCCAGCAGTTCCGCCGGGGAGCTGTTTTTT.